This T cell receptor (beta chain) was identified in a study of CD8 T cells in Susac syndrome. This CDR3 comprises 15 residues. Germline assignment: CDR1 KGHDR and CDR2 SFDVKD. V was clipped by 5 bases and J by 2 bases, with 14 bases between them. It was with random hexamers that roughly 0.45 to 1 ug RNA was reverse transcribed. From the immunoSEQ multiplex PCR reads, TCRdb called clonotypes with MiXCR, one entry per CDR3 protein. Of 150,000 to 200,000 distinct CDR3 sequences in the sample, 94% were seen once. What was sequenced was CD4+ T cells from PBMCs. The origin of this receptor is a human donor with multiple sclerosis. V is TRBV24-1 and J is TRBJ2-5; D uncertain. The CDR3 DNA reads TGTGCCACCAGTGGCGGATCGGGCATACAAGAGACCCAGTACTTC. This gives the protein CATSGGSGIQETQYF.